Following are 31 T cell receptor beta chains from one sample sequenced in a study of vaccination effects on CD4 cells after COVID-19. The antigens of these receptors remain unknown. CD4+ T cells specific for antigen were expanded with viral peptide pools by the ViraFEST assay before sequencing. Having been cultured for approximately ten days, the cells underwent CD4+ T cell isolation. It was between March and December 2020 that the person had a SARS-CoV-2 infection confirmed by PCR. Here immunoSEQ multiplex PCR was the method, and the copy in TCRdb shows in-frame clones only, minus some. The sample lists roughly 30,000 clones; more than 60% were seen once. The material was CD4+ T cells from PBMCs cultured with a peptide pool, obtained before COVID-19 vaccination. These receptors came from a human donor who had a prior SARS-CoV-2 infection.

V gene TRBV7-8 combines with J gene TRBJ2-7; TRBD2 might be the D (5 bases). CDR3 size: 14 residues. Trimming took 2 bases from V and 3 from J, leaving 11 bases between them. In germline, CDR1 is SGHVS, CDR2 FQNEAQ. DNA for the CDR3: TGTGCCAGCAGCTTATCTTCGGGGTACTACGAGCAGTACTTC. Translating gives CASSLSSGYYEQYF.

The rearrangement links TRBV11-1 to TRBJ2-7, with a possible D match to TRBD2 (6 bases). Germline CDR1 and CDR2: SGHAT and FQDESV (reference sequence). The CDR3 is 14 amino acids. V was trimmed by 5 bases and J by 3 bases, leaving 14 bases between them. In DNA, the CDR3 is TGTGCCAGCAGCGCGGGGACGGGCGTCTACGAGCAGTACTTC. This codes for CASSAGTGVYEQYF.

The chain recombines TRBV5-1 with TRBJ1-1, with a weak D call TRBD1 (5 bases). The germline V gene encodes CDR1 SGHRS and CDR2 YFSETQ. CDR3 size: 15 residues. The V end lost 4 bases, the J end lost 1 base, and 14 bases lay between the germline ends. CDR3 sequence (DNA): TGCGCCAGCAGCACAATCAGGGTGGGGAACACTGAAGCTTTCTTT. Amino acids: CASSTIRVGNTEAFF.

This rearrangement joins TRBV5-1 to TRBJ2-3; D unclear. V lost 0 bases, J lost 3 bases, and 8 bases lay in between. Germline lookup yields CDR1 SGHRS and CDR2 YFSETQ. The CDR3 covers 14 residues. The CDR3 region has the DNA TGCGCCAGCAGCTTGGAGCCTGGGACAGATACGCAGTATTTT. It encodes CASSLEPGTDTQYF.

This clone was recorded a few times. The chain has TRBV5-4 and TRBJ1-1, with D tentatively TRBD1 (6 bases). The germline V gene encodes CDR1 SGHNT and CDR2 YYREEE (reference sequence). The CDR3 has 14 residues. V lost 1 base and J lost 3, with 10 bases in between. This CDR3 is CASSLSRGYTEAFF. CDR3 bases: TGTGCCAGCAGCTTGAGCAGGGGCTACACTGAAGCTTTCTTT.

V usage is TRBV4-2 and J usage is TRBJ2-2, with a tentative D call TRBD2 (6 bases). This CDR3 spans 17 amino acids. V was cut by 2 bases and J by 3 bases, with 16 bases left in between. The germline V gene has CDR1 LGHNA and CDR2 YNFKEQ. The CDR3 DNA reads TGTGCCAGCAGCCAACTCCGGGAGCGGGCTCACACCGGGGAGCTGTTTTTT. Its protein product is CASSQLRERAHTGELFF.

This clone appeared a single time. This chain links TRBV5-1 with TRBJ2-5; 9 bases are shared with TRBD2. The CDR3 sequence is 15 residues long. CDR1 is SGHRS, CDR2 YFSETQ, per germline. The V gene end was trimmed by 4 bases and the J gene end by 5 bases; junction bases not matched to a gene: 9. CDR3: CASSPSTSGPETQYF. CDR3 in DNA: TGCGCCAGCAGCCCTTCGACTAGCGGCCCGGAGACCCAGTACTTC.

This sequence joins TRBV13 and TRBJ1-2; perhaps TRBD1 as D (5 bases). CDR1 PRHDT and CDR2 FYEKMQ come from the germline V gene (reference sequence). Trimming shortened V by 1 base and J by 8 bases, and 8 bases separated the two germline ends. The length of the CDR3 is 12 residues. CDR3 loop: CASSLERGGYTF. DNA for the CDR3: TGTGCCAGCAGCTTAGAAAGGGGAGGCTACACCTTC.

This chain joins TRBV7-2 and TRBJ2-2; the D gene is possibly TRBD1 (6 bases). V lost 2 bases and J lost 4, with 14 bases in between. CDR1 is SGHTA, CDR2 FQGNSA, per germline. The CDR3 is made up of 16 amino acids. CDR3 protein: CASSLQGQDLTGELFF. The CDR3 DNA is TGTGCCAGCAGCTTACAGGGACAAGACCTCACCGGGGAGCTGTTTTTT. Drawing the rest from reference TRBV7-2 and TRBJ2-2, the complete variable domain is GAGVSQSPSNKVTEKGKDVELRCDPISGHTALYWYRQSLGQGLEFLIYFQGNSAPDKSGLPSDRFSAERTGGSVSTLTIQRTQQEDSAVYLCASSLQGQDLTGELFFGEGSRLTVL.

The rearrangement uses TRBV5-4 and TRBJ2-7; the D call may be TRBD1 or TRBD2 (7 bases each). The CDR3 is made up of 18 amino acids. Germline CDR1 reads SGHNT; CDR2 reads YYREEE (reference sequence). V was pared by 4 bases and J by 0 bases, with 23 bases between. The CDR3 nucleotides are TGTGCCAGCAGCCGCGGACATAGCAGGGGGGGAAGCTCCTACGAGCAGTACTTC. Encoded protein: CASSRGHSRGGSSYEQYF.

This clone occurred a few times. The chain uses TRBV30 and TRBJ1-2; the D is unclear. Per the germline V gene, CDR1 is GTSNPN and CDR2 is SVGIG (reference sequence). The germline V and J ends were trimmed by 3 bases and 4 bases, with 9 bases remaining between them. The CDR3 extends over 12 amino acids. CDR3 bases: TGTGCCTGGAGAGGATGGGGCTATGGCTACACCTTC. Its protein product is CAWRGWGYGYTF.

The V call is TRBV5-1, the J call TRBJ1-4; maybe TRBD1 (5 bases). V gave up 4 bases and J gave up 7 bases, with 14 bases separating them. Germline V CDR1 and CDR2: SGHRS, YFSETQ. The CDR3 length is 14 residues. CDR3: CASSPVGAGEKLFF. The DNA for the CDR3 is TGCGCCAGCAGCCCGGTCGGGGCCGGTGAAAAACTGTTTTTT.

This clone was observed a few times. The rearrangement uses TRBV12-3 or TRBV12-4 and TRBJ1-2; D not resolved. The CDR3 extends over 13 amino acids. V was trimmed by 2 bases and J by 4 bases, leaving 8 bases between them. In DNA, the CDR3 is TGTGCCAGCAGTTTACGCTATGGCTATGGCTACACCTTC. Its protein is CASSLRYGYGYTF.

The chain has TRBV6-2 or TRBV6-3 and TRBJ1-2, with D unresolved. The CDR3 totals 15 residues. Trimming pared 4 bases from V and 4 bases from J, leaving 16 bases between. Germline V lookup: CDR1 MNHEY, CDR2 SVGEGT. CDR3 protein: CASSWTRGIGYGYTF. CDR3 in DNA: TGTGCCAGCAGTTGGACTCGAGGGATCGGCTATGGCTACACCTTC.

The V and J genes are TRBV5-1 and TRBJ2-7; D gene uncertain. Trimming left V 2 bases short and J 5 bases short, with 14 bases between. The length of the CDR3 is 14 residues. Germline V lookup: CDR1 SGHRS, CDR2 YFSETQ. Here the CDR3 DNA reads TGCGCCAGCAGCTTTATGGGGTCCTTGGACGAGCAGTACTTC. It translates to CASSFMGSLDEQYF.

The V gene is TRBV19, the J gene TRBJ2-3; 11 nucleotides match TRBD2. V trimming: 6 bases; J trimming: 2 bases; junction bases outside the gene matches: 4. CDR3 length: 15 residues. The V gene's germline CDR1 is LNHDA and CDR2 SQIVND (reference sequence). Here the CDR3 DNA reads TGTGCCAGTAGCCCGGGACTAGCGGACACAGATACGCAGTATTTT. Its protein is CASSPGLADTDTQYF.

DNA of the CDR3: TGTGCCAGCGGGACATGGAATTACGAGCAGTACTTC. Translated, it gives CASGTWNYEQYF. This chain links TRBV2 with TRBJ2-7; D might be TRBD1 (6 bases). Germline V gene lookup returns CDR1 SNHLY and CDR2 FYNNEI. This CDR3 comprises 12 residues. V dropped 8 bases and J dropped 4 bases, with 12 bases sitting between them.

The chain employs TRBV2 and TRBJ2-3; TRBD2 might be the D (6 bases). CDR1 is SNHLY and CDR2 is FYNNEI in the germline V gene. Trimming removed 4 bases at V and 6 bases at J, with 20 bases between. The CDR3 is 16 residues long. The CDR3 is CASSGGGIGFMDTQYF. The CDR3 DNA follows: TGTGCCAGCAGTGGCGGCGGGATAGGCTTTATGGATACGCAGTATTTT.

The rearrangement links TRBV23-1 to TRBJ2-3; 8 bases align to TRBD2. TRBV23-1 is placed among ORFs of uncertain function. The CDR3 runs to 17 residues. The junction had 9 bases not matched to a gene; V was cut back by 2 bases and J by 2 bases. The CDR3 reads CASSQPRRGLATDTQYF. The CDR3 bases are TGCGCCAGCAGTCAACCGAGAAGAGGACTAGCCACAGATACGCAGTATTTT.

This clone is judged medium-sized. The chain couples TRBV6-5 to TRBJ2-7, with TRBD2 matching 8 bases. V was pared by 4 bases and J by 6 bases, with 5 bases of the junction left unmatched. CDR1 MNHEY and CDR2 SVGAGI come from the germline V gene. There are 13 residues in the CDR3. CDR3 sequence (DNA): TGTGCCAGCAGTTCAGCGGGGGTAGGCGAGCAGTACTTC. Translation: CASSSAGVGEQYF.

CDR3 DNA: TGTGCCAGCAGCTTAAGGCAGGGTGCTGAGCAGTTCTTC. It codes for CASSLRQGAEQFF. The V call is TRBV7-3, the J call TRBJ2-1, with D perhaps TRBD1 (5 bases). This CDR3 has 13 amino acids. V was cut by 1 base and J by 9 bases, with 10 bases left in between. Germline V lookup: CDR1 SGHTA, CDR2 FQGTGA.

J is TRBJ2-3 and V is TRBV5-4, with no clear D. The CDR3 runs 15 residues. In germline, CDR1 is SGHNT, CDR2 YYREEE (reference sequence). Trimming shortened V by 0 bases and J by 3 bases, and 11 bases separated the two germline ends. The CDR3 DNA follows: TGTGCCAGCAGCTTGGCGGGTTTCGGAACAGATACGCAGTATTTT. Amino acid sequence: CASSLAGFGTDTQYF.

The chain employs TRBV3-1 (or the pseudogene TRBV3-2) and TRBJ1-2, with D perhaps TRBD1 (5 bases). The V end lost 0 bases, the J end lost 8 bases, and 16 bases lay between the germline ends. The germline gives CDR1 LGHDT, CDR2 YNNKEL (reference sequence). This CDR3 has 15 amino acids. The CDR3 DNA follows: TGTGCCAGCAGCCAAGAATGGCAGGGAGGAGGAGGCTACACCTTC. This translates into CASSQEWQGGGGYTF.

The chain combines TRBV19 with TRBJ2-2, with D perhaps matching TRBD1 (6 bases). The germline V gene has CDR1 LNHDA and CDR2 SQIVND (reference sequence). V was clipped by 5 bases and J by 5 bases, with 24 bases between them. CDR3 size: 18 residues. The CDR3 DNA reads as TGTGCCAGTAGTCTTCCTCGCGGACAGTTCGCGAGGACCGGGGAGCTGTTTTTT. It translates to CASSLPRGQFARTGELFF.

The V and J genes are TRBV13 and TRBJ2-1, with D possibly TRBD1 on 6 matching bases. CDR3 size: 18 residues. V was trimmed by 0 bases and J by 1 base, leaving 16 bases between them. Germline V gives CDR1 PRHDT, CDR2 FYEKMQ (reference sequence). DNA of the CDR3: TGTGCCAGCAGCTTAGGGTTCTGGGACACTAGATCCTACAATGAGCAGTTCTTC. Protein: CASSLGFWDTRSYNEQFF. Full variable domain (rest looked up from reference TRBV13 and TRBJ2-1): AAGVIQSPRHLIKEKRETATLKCYPIPRHDTVYWYQQGPGQDPQFLISFYEKMQSDKGSIPDRFSAQQFSDYHSELNMSSLELGDSALYFCASSLGFWDTRSYNEQFFGPGTRLTVL.

The chain uses TRBV12-3 or TRBV12-4 and TRBJ1-1; D unresolved. Trimming removed 3 bases from V and 2 bases from J, with 7 bases in between. The CDR3 runs to 13 residues. The CDR3 reads CASSFDINTEAFF. The CDR3 nucleotides are TGTGCCAGCAGTTTCGACATAAACACTGAAGCTTTCTTT.

The chain recombines TRBV5-6 with TRBJ1-4; possible D gene TRBD1, 5 bases. The CDR3 consists of 14 residues. With 4 bases removed from V and 7 bases from J, the gap between germline ends came to 14 bases. CDR1 SGHDT and CDR2 YYEEEE come from the germline V gene. The CDR3 DNA reads TGTGCCAGCAGCCCGGCAGGGCGGGGTGAAAAACTGTTTTTT. Protein: CASSPAGRGEKLFF.

This chain connects TRBV4-1 to TRBJ2-7; D is undetermined. The germline gives CDR1 MGHRA, CDR2 YSYEKL. V shed 1 base and J shed 5 bases, with 18 bases lying between them. The CDR3 is 16 residues long. CDR3 bases: TGCGCCAGCAGCCAAGTAAATCTAGTAAGCTTCGACGAGCAGTACTTC. The encoded protein is CASSQVNLVSFDEQYF.

V and J are TRBV3-1 (or the pseudogene TRBV3-2) and TRBJ2-6, with D possibly TRBD1 on 5 matching bases. Trimming left V 3 bases short and J 3 bases short, with 18 bases between. The CDR3 runs 18 residues. The germline gives CDR1 LGHDT, CDR2 YNNKEL (reference sequence). The CDR3 spells CASSQLEPGMYGANVLTF. DNA of the CDR3: TGTGCCAGCAGCCAGCTGGAGCCAGGGATGTATGGGGCCAACGTCCTGACTTTC.

The J gene is TRBJ1-3, the V gene TRBV13; no clear D. Germline loops: CDR1 PRHDT, CDR2 FYEKMQ (reference sequence). Deletions cut 1 base from V and 0 bases from J, with 10 bases between. The length of the CDR3 is 16 residues. The CDR3 spells CASSLAPRVSGNTIYF. The CDR3 DNA is TGTGCCAGCAGCTTAGCCCCTCGGGTCTCTGGAAACACCATATATTTT. Together with reference TRBV13 and TRBJ1-3, the CDR3 gives the full variable domain: AAGVIQSPRHLIKEKRETATLKCYPIPRHDTVYWYQQGPGQDPQFLISFYEKMQSDKGSIPDRFSAQQFSDYHSELNMSSLELGDSALYFCASSLAPRVSGNTIYFGEGSWLTVV.

The rearrangement uses TRBV5-1 and TRBJ1-1, with D possibly TRBD1 on 5 matching bases. The germline V gene encodes CDR1 SGHRS and CDR2 YFSETQ. The CDR3 length is 15 residues. Trimming removed 0 bases at V and 1 base at J, with 10 bases between. In DNA form, the CDR3 reads TGCGCCAGCAGCTTGGTAGGAGGGGAGAACACTGAAGCTTTCTTT. Its translation: CASSLVGGENTEAFF.